This note documents a single TCR beta chain sequence. The antigen remains unidentified. This sample is drawn from a study of cytomegalovirus exposure and HLA in healthy donors. Regarding the study as a whole: TCR beta chains numbering 150 to 200 were designated cytomegalovirus-associated. Per a later analysis, 15,000 to 20,000 TCR beta sequences showed association with HLA alleles at 0.05 false discovery rate.

The PCR made use of 60 Vbeta and 13 Jbeta primers. Sequencing used immunoSEQ multiplex PCR; TCRdb keeps in-frame clones, though not all of them. This sample has 150,000 to 200,000 clones, with more than 60% found just once. The receptor comes from a woman between 40 and 55 years old in good health and CMV-seropositive. The sequenced sample consisted of PBMCs.

The DNA of the CDR3 is TGTGCCAGTACCTTCAGGGCGGTGGGGACCTACAATGAGCAGTTCTTC. This encodes CASTFRAVGTYNEQFF. This sequence joins TRBV19 and TRBJ2-1; weak D call: TRBD1 (5 bases). The CDR3 extends over 16 amino acids. Germline lookup yields CDR1 LNHDA and CDR2 SQIVND (reference sequence). V lost 7 bases to trimming and J lost 2 bases, with 18 bases between them.